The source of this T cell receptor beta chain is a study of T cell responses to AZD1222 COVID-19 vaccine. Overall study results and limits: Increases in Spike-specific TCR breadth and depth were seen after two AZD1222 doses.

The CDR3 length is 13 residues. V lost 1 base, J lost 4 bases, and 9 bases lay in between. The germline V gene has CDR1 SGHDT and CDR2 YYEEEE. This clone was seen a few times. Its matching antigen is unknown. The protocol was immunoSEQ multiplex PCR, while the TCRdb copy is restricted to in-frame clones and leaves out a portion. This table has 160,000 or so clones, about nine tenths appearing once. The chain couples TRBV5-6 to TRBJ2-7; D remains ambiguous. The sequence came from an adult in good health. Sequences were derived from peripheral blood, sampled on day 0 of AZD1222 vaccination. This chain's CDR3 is CASSLKTDYEQYF. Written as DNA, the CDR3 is TGTGCCAGCAGCTTGAAAACAGATTACGAGCAGTACTTC.